This T cell receptor beta chain was profiled in a study of beta chain features in type 1 diabetes. Sequenced material consisted of expressed TCRB transcripts (all of the isolated RNA was reverse transcribed). Naive, central memory and regulatory T cell samples produced a mean of approximately 3.6 million reads. The assay was immunoSEQ multiplex PCR, and TCRdb's table has in-frame clones only and misses some. The sample includes nearly 350,000 clones, 6.5% to 10% seen only once; the top ten take 0.44%. Germline-derived CDR1 and CDR2 are LGHNA and YSLEER. Deletions cut 0 bases from V and 0 bases from J, with 5 bases between. The CDR3 covers 14 residues. A heparinised blood draw that averaged roughly 120 mL was obtained once from each donor. A CD45RO/CCR7/CD25/CD127/CD95/CD27 panel sorted naive, central memory, regulatory and stem cell-like memory CD4+ cells. Study-wide results and limits: There was a moderate but significant shortening of TCRB CDR3s in all four CD4+ subsets of Type 1 diabetes patients.

This clone was seen a few times. Its antigen is undetermined. This clonotype originated in a woman aged 18-35 years in good health. Sequencing used central memory CD4+ T cells from blood. J is TRBJ1-1 and V is TRBV4-3; no reliable D call. The CDR3 reads CASSQDSMNTEAFF. The CDR3 nucleotides read TGCGCCAGCAGCCAAGATTCGATGAACACTGAAGCTTTCTTT.